The T cell receptor (beta chain) under discussion was sequenced for a study of blood T cell repertoires in COVID-19. On the study more broadly: Donors in the United States, Italy and Spain gave samples during acute or convalescent COVID-19. PBMCs, B-cell-depleted T cells, or T cells were the source of the cDNA or gDNA that made up the material.

The CDR3 has 16 residues. Looked up from germline, CDR1 is SEHNR and CDR2 is FQNEAQ (reference sequence). Trimming shortened V by 1 base and J by 1 base, and 12 bases separated the two germline ends. Source study methods: Amplification of reference gene primers was used by the study to estimate nucleated cell counts. Assay used: immunoSEQ multiplex PCR; TCRdb lists only in-frame clones, some missing. V, J and clone size reflect that table, while D and trimming were determined from the DNA. Here the sample spans approximately 200,000 clones, 70% to 90% being singletons. The sample comprised peripheral blood. V gene TRBV7-9 combines with J gene TRBJ2-3; perhaps TRBD2 as D (5 bases). The sequence derives from a woman in her forties or fifties with acute or convalescent COVID-19. Here the CDR3 reads CASSLGLGAGTDTQYF. The CDR3 nucleotides read TGTGCCAGCAGCTTAGGGCTGGGAGCTGGCACAGATACGCAGTATTTT.